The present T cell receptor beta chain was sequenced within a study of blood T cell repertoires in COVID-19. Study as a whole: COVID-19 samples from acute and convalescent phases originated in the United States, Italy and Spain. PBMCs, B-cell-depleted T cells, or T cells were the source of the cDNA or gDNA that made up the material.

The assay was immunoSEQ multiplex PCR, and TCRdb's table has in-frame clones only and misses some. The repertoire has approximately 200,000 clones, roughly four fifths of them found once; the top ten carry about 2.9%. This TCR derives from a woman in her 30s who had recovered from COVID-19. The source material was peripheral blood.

Here the CDR3 DNA reads TGTGCCAGCAGCCAGGGGGCGGGGTACGAGCAGTACTTC. This encodes CASSQGAGYEQYF. This chain links TRBV9 with TRBJ2-7; 8 bases align to TRBD1. CDR1 and CDR2 (germline): SGDLS, YYNGEE. The CDR3 is made up of 13 amino acids. V lost 4 bases, J lost 4 bases, and 4 bases stayed unmatched. Looking up the rest from reference TRBV9 and TRBJ2-7 gives the full variable domain: DSGVTQTPKHLITATGQRVTLRCSPRSGDLSVYWYQQSLDQGLQFLIQYYNGEERAKGNILERFSAQQFPDLHSELNLSSLELGDSALYFCASSQGAGYEQYFGPGTRLTVT.